This T cell receptor beta chain is drawn from a study of blood T cells in healthy people across ages (dated by TCRdb to about 2015). With respect to the entire study: Template switching captured roughly one uniquely barcoded TCR beta cDNA molecule per two T cells in model experiments. Using deep sequencing normalized with unique cDNA molecular identifiers, the study measured how TCR beta repertoire diversity changes with age. The donors were split into four age groups: young (average around 15 years), middle-aged (39), aged (approximately 60) and long-lived (approximately 80). For two donors (one aged 18 to 30 and one aged 80 or older), the study analyzed two additional independent replicas of 1 million unique cDNA reads from the same blood draw.

Counted from cysteine to phenylalanine, this CDR3 has 13 amino acids. Only the CDR3 part of the read is kept: 39 bases, read in frame from the first base. V loses 2 bases, J loses 7 bases, and the germline ends lie 7 bases apart. The germline V gene specifies KGHDR as CDR1 and SFDVKD as CDR2. The approximately 41 donors, aged roughly 6 to 90 years, were systemically healthy Caucasian individuals from Russia. Roughly 9.5 milliliters of peripheral blood were drawn from each donor into EDTA-treated Vacutainer tubes. Ficoll-Paque density-gradient centrifugation was used to isolate PBMCs, with at least 6 million obtained per sample. Trizol reagent was used to extract total RNA from the PBMCs, yielding at least 6 micrograms per sample. For every donor, an aliquot of PBMCs went through flow cytometry to measure the percentages of naive CD45RAhigh/CD27high T cells. The receptor library was made with 5' RACE. For sequencing, an Illumina HiSeq 2500 was employed. The second PCR ran for about 6 to 12 cycles and used a J-beta primer mix along with a sample-barcoded 5' primer. Each TCR beta cDNA molecule received a unique molecular identifier from a template-switch 5' adaptor carrying 12 random nucleotides. At least 3 million CDR3-containing paired-end reads were obtained from each sample. All of the RNA was converted into first-strand cDNA using the Mint cDNA synthesis kit, with a TRBC-specific oligonucleotide serving as the primer. All cDNA was treated with uracil-DNA glycosylase and then went through a first 18-cycle PCR with the universal primers M1SS and BC2_uni_R. As for the authors' bioinformatics: Each sample was normalized by randomly selecting 1 million high-quality reads, each carrying a distinct molecular identifier. Instead of being binned into consensus sequences, reads with shared molecular identifiers were discarded. CDR3 identification, clonotype clustering and error correction used MiTCR with a Q25 quality threshold and the strictest error-elimination algorithm. A nonparametric unseen species model using Euler transformation provided a lower-bound estimate of total TCR beta diversity. The public reads were reprocessed in TCRdb via fastp at Q25 and MiXCR, keeping in-frame beta chains. Each entry is one CDR3 protein sequence, shown with its most common DNA and genes. These V and J calls originate from TCRdb's pipeline instead of the authors' own analysis. For this sample the table gives around 500,000 distinct CDR3 sequences, of which about a quarter were detected only once. Clones ranked in the top ten supply approximately 3.5% of the sample.

In regard to this clonotype: Its antigen is still unknown. No base quality information exists; no much larger clone differs at one position.

Overall study outcomes, separate from this receptor: Estimates of total diversity from one million sequenced T cells were regarded as lower bounds and underestimates. Donor CMV infection status was unknown, potentially confounding age-related changes in expanded clonotypes. Bulk unsorted PBMC profiling prevented conclusive comparison of naive and antigen-experienced compartments. The long-lived group showed more naive CD4+ T cells, fewer expanded clones and increased TCR diversity than the aged group, suggesting age selection. As age increased, observed TCR beta diversity per million T cells dropped in a roughly linear way, and a significant reduction was already evident by age roughly 40. Observed TCR beta diversity correlated strongly with the percentage of naive T cells measured by flow cytometry.

The same data also went into a second study, on T cells of mothers and their children. Reported in the second study: Donors were nine systemically healthy Caucasian individuals: three mothers and their six children. cDNA synthesis used all of the extracted RNA, with approximately 1.4 ug of RNA in each 15 ul reaction. In the second PCR, the M1S primer added sample barcodes and 2-4 random nucleotides. Each mother yielded over 9.5 million TCR beta CDR3 reads and each child 2.5 million to 3 million reads. Thymic selection shapes the output of TCR recombination in a similar way in related and unrelated pairs, and inherited differences have a minor effect. Related mother-child pairs always showed normalized repertoire overlap that was slightly higher than in unrelated mother-child pairs, though the difference was never significant. No persistent microchimeric T cell clones were found, with a detection sensitivity of around 100 clones per million clonotypes. The study used deep NGS to compare TCR beta repertoires of mothers and children, seeking features distinguishing related mother-child pairs from unrelated individuals. On average, the children were approximately 11 +/- 4 years old, while the mothers were 40 +/- 4 years old. After adapter ligation with NEBNext reagents, the libraries were sequenced on Illumina HiSeq 2000 with 100+100 nt paired-end reads. To prevent cross-contamination, the mother and child libraries were prepared one month apart and sequenced in separate runs. For each donor, between roughly 450,000 and 2,200,000 distinct TCR beta clonotypes were identified. Naive TCR beta clonotypes were estimated from low-frequency clonotypes matched to each donor's FACS-determined naive share, without sorting.

The sequence joins TRBV24-1 to TRBJ2-2; the D gene lacks a confident call. The sample taken for sequencing was blood. The clonotype comes from a boy aged 2 to 10 in good health. The CDR3 protein is CATSDSRFGELFF. The DNA sequence follows: TGTGCCACCAGTGATTCACGATTCGGGGAGCTGTTTTTT.